The source of this TCR beta chain is a study of breast tumors, draining lymph nodes, adjacent tissues. TCRdb analysed the multiplex PCR reads with MiXCR anew, one entry per CDR3 protein. This sample has fewer than 140,000 distinct CDR3 sequences, with about 31% found just once. Remarks on this clonotype: What it binds is unknown.

Samples came from axillary lymph nodes draining the breast cancer. Study-wide results and caveats: Luminal-like breast cancer showed significantly greater tumor-nontumor repertoire similarity than basal-like breast cancer did. Tumor T cell lymph node origin was a supported hypothesis, not proven. Data fit most tumor T cells coming from lymph node, expanding in tumor.

Sequencing input: axillary lymph node tissue. The TCR was taken from a female donor with breast cancer. Some clones in this sample may be carry-over from other donors' samples.

CDR3 residues: CASSVGAGTEAFF. For the CDR3, the DNA is TGTGCCAGCAGCGTAGGGGCGGGAACTGAAGCTTTCTTT. This chain links TRBV9 with TRBJ1-1; D is unclear. Germline values: CDR1 SGDLS, CDR2 YYNGEE. V dropped 0 bases and J dropped 5 bases, with 8 bases sitting between them. The CDR3 loop spans 13 amino acids. Filled out from reference TRBV9 and TRBJ1-1, the complete variable domain reads DSGVTQTPKHLITATGQRVTLRCSPRSGDLSVYWYQQSLDQGLQFLIQYYNGEERAKGNILERFSAQQFPDLHSELNLSSLELGDSALYFCASSVGAGTEAFFGQGTRLTVV.